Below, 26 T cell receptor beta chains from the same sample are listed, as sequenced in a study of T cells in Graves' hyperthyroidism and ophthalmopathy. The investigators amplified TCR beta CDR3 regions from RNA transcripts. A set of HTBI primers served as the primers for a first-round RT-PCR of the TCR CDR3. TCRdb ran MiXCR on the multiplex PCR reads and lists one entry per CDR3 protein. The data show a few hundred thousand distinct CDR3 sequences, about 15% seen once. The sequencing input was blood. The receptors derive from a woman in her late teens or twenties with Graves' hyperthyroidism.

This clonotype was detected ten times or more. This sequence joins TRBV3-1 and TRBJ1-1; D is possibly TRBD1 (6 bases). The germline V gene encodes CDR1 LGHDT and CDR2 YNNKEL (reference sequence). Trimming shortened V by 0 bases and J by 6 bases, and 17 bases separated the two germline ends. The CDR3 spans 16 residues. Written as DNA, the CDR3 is TGTGCCAGCAGCCAAGAGCCCGGGACATATGCCGCTGAAGCTTTCTTT. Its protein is CASSQEPGTYAAEAFF.

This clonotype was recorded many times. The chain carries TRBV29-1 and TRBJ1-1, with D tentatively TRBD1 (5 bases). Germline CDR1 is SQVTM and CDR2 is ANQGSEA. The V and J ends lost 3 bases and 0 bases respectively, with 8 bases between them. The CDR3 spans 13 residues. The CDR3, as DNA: TGCAGCGTTGAGGGACGGATGAACACTGAAGCTTTCTTT. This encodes CSVEGRMNTEAFF. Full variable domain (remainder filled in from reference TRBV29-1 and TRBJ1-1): SAVISQKPSRDICQRGTSLTIQCQVDSQVTMMFWYRQQPGQSLTLIATANQGSEATYESGFVIDKFPISRPNLTFSTLTVSNMSPEDSSIYLCSVEGRMNTEAFFGQGTRLTVV.

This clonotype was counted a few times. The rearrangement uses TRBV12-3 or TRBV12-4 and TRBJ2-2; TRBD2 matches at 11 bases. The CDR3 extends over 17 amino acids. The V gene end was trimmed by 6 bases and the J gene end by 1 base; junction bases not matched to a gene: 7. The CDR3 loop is CASRYNLAGGNTGELFF. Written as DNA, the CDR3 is TGTGCCAGCAGATACAACCTAGCGGGGGGGAACACCGGGGAGCTGTTTTTT.

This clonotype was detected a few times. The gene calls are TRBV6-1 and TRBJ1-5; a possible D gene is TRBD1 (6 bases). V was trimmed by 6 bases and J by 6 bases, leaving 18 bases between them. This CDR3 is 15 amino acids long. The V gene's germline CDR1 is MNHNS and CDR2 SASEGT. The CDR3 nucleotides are TGTGCCAGCAGCCCTTCGTACAGGGAAAGTCAGCCCCAGCATTTT. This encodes CASSPSYRESQPQHF.

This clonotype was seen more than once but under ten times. The CDR3, as DNA: TGTGCCAGCAGAGAGTTCACCTGGACACAAAAGAGCTCTGGAAACACCATATATTTT. Translated, it gives CASREFTWTQKSSGNTIYF. V and J are TRBV2 and TRBJ1-3; D possibly corresponds to TRBD1 (5 bases). With 6 bases removed from V and 0 bases from J, the gap between germline ends came to 24 bases. The length of the CDR3 is 19 residues. CDR1 and CDR2 from the germline V gene are SNHLY and FYNNEI.

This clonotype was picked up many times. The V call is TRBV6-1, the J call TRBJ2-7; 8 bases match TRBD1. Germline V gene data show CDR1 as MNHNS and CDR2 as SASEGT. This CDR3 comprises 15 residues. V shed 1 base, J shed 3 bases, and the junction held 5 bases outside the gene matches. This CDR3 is CASSEGQGAFYEQYF. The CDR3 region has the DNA TGTGCCAGCAGTGAAGGCCAGGGGGCTTTCTACGAGCAGTACTTC.

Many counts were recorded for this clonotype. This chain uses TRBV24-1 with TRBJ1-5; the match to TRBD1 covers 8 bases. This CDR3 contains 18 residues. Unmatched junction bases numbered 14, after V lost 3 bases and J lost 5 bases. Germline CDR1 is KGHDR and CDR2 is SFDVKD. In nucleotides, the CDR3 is TGTGCCACCAGTGATGCGAGTTGGGCAGGGGGCGTCGATCAGCCCCAGCATTTT. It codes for CATSDASWAGGVDQPQHF.

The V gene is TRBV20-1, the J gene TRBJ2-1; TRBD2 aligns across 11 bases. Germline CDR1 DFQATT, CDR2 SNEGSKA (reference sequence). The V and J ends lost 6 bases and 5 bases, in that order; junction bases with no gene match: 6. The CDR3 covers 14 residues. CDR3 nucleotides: TGCAGTGCCAAGGGACTAGCGGACCACAATGAGCAGTTCTTC. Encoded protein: CSAKGLADHNEQFF.

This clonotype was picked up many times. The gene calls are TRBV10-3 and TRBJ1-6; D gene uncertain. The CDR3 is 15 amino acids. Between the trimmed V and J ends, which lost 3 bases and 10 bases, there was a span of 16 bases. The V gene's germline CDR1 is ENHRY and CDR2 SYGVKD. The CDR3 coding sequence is TGTGCCATCAGTGAATCGGATGCAGGTGGCTCACCCCTCCACTTT. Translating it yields CAISESDAGGSPLHF.

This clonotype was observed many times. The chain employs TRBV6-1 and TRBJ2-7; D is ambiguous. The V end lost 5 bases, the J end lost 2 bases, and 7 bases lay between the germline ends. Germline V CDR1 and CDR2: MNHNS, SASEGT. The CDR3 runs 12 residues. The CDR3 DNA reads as TGTGCCAGCAGTTCGGAAGCCTACGAGCAGTACTTC. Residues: CASSSEAYEQYF.

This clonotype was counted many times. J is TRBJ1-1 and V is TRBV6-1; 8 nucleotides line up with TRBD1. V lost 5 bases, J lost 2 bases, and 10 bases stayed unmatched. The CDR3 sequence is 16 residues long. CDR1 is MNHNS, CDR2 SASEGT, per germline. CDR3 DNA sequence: TGTGCCAGCAGTTACCGCCCAGGGGGCACTAACACTGAAGCTTTCTTT. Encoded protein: CASSYRPGGTNTEAFF.

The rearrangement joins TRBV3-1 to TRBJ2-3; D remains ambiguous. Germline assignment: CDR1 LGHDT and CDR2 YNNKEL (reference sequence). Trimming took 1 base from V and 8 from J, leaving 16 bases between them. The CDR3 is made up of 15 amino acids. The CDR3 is CASSQGGSWQLTQYF. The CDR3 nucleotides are TGTGCCAGCAGCCAAGGGGGATCCTGGCAGCTTACGCAGTATTTT.

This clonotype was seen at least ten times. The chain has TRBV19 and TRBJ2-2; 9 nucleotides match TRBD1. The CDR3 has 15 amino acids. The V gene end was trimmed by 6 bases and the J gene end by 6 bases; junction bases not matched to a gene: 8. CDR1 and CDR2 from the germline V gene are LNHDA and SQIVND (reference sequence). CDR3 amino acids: CASRLDRGSSGELFF. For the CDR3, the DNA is TGTGCCAGTAGACTGGACAGGGGAAGTTCCGGGGAGCTGTTTTTT.

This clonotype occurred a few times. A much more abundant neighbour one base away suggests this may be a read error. CDR3 in amino acids: CASSTGQAKGVTQYF. CDR3 bases: TGTGCCAGCAGCACCGGACAGGCCAAGGGAGTGACCCAGTACTTC. This chain connects TRBV5-5 to TRBJ2-5, with TRBD1 matching over 7 bases. J was trimmed by 7 bases and V by 4 bases; bases with no gene match: 13. Per the germline V gene, CDR1 is SGHKS and CDR2 is YYEKEE (reference sequence). The CDR3 loop spans 15 amino acids.

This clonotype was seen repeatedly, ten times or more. The CDR3 is CASTRNGDGYGYTF. CDR3 coding DNA: TGTGCCAGCACGAGAAACGGGGATGGGTATGGCTACACCTTC. The chain has TRBV6-1 and TRBJ1-2; no clear D gene. Germline V CDR1 and CDR2: MNHNS, SASEGT. V shed 7 bases and J shed 5 bases, with 17 bases lying between them. The CDR3 covers 14 residues.

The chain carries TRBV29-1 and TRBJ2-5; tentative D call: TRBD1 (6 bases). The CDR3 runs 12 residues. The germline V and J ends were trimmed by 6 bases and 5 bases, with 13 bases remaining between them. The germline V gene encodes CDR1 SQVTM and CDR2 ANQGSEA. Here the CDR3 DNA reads TGCAGCGTAGCCAGGGGTGACGAGACCCAGTACTTC. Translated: CSVARGDETQYF.

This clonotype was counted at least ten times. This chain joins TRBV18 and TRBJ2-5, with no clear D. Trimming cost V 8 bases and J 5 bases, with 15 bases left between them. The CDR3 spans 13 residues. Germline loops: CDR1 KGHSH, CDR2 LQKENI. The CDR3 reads CASSLGAGETQYF. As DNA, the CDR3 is TGTGCCAGCAGCTTAGGAGCTGGGGAGACCCAGTACTTC.

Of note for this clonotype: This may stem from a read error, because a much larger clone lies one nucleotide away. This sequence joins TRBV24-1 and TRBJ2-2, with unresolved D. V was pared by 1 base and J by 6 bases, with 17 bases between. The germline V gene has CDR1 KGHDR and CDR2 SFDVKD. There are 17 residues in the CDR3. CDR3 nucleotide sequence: TGTGCCACCAGTGATTTACGGGCTCCATCTGGGCCCGGGGAGCTGTTTTTT. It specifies CATSDLRAPSGPGELFF.

The CDR3 DNA sequence: TGCAGTGCTTACAGGGTTTTAGGTGGAAACACCATATATTTT. This sequence encodes CSAYRVLGGNTIYF. J is TRBJ1-3 and V is TRBV20-1; a possible D gene is TRBD1 (6 bases). The CDR3 length is 14 residues. Between the trimmed V and J ends, which lost 5 bases and 3 bases, there was a span of 14 bases. CDR1 is DFQATT and CDR2 is SNEGSKA in the germline V gene (reference sequence).

The DNA for the CDR3 is TGTGCCAGCAGTGGAAGGGACAGAGGATATCAGCCCCAGCATTTT. Protein sequence: CASSGRDRGYQPQHF. The chain uses TRBV6-1 and TRBJ1-5; 7 positions match TRBD1. V lost 4 bases to trimming and J lost 5 bases; unmatched junction nucleotides: 8. Germline V gene data show CDR1 as MNHNS and CDR2 as SASEGT. The CDR3 loop spans 15 amino acids.

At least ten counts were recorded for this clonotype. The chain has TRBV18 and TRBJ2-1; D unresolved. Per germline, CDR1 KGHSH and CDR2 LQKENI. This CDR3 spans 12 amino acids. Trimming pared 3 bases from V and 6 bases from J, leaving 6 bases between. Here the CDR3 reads CASSPVGNEQFF. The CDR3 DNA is TGTGCCAGCTCACCGGTCGGCAATGAGCAGTTCTTC. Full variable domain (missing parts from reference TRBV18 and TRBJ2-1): NAGVMQNPRHLVRRRGQEARLRCSPMKGHSHVYWYRQLPEEGLKFMVYLQKENIIDESGMPKERFSAEFPKEGPSILRIQQVVRGDSAAYFCASSPVGNEQFFGPGTRLTVL.

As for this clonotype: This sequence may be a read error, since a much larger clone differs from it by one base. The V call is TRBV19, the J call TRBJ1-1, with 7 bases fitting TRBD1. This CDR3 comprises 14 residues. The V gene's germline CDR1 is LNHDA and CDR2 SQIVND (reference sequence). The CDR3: CANSPPGPGQKAFF. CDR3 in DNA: TGTGCCAATAGTCCCCCCGGTCCGGGACAGAAAGCTTTCTTT.

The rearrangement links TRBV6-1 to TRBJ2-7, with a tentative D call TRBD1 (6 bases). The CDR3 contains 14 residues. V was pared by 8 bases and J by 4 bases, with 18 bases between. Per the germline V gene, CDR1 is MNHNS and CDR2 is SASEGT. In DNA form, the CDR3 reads TGTGCCAGCCGCAGGGGCAGGGGCGAATACGAGCAGTACTTC. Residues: CASRRGRGEYEQYF.

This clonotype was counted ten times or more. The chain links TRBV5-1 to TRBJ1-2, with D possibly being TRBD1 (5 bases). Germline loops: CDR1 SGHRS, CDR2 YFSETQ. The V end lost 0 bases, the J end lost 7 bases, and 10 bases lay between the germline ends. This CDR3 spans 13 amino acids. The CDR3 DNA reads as TGCGCCAGCAGCTTGGATGGGGCGCGTGGCTACACCTTC. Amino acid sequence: CASSLDGARGYTF.

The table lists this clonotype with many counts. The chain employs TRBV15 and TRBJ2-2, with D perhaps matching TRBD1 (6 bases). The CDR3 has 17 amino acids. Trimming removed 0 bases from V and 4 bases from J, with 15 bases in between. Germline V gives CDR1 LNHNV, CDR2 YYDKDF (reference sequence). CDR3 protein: CATSRDLGGASTGELFF. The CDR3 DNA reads TGTGCCACCAGCAGAGATCTAGGGGGAGCCAGCACCGGGGAGCTGTTTTTT.

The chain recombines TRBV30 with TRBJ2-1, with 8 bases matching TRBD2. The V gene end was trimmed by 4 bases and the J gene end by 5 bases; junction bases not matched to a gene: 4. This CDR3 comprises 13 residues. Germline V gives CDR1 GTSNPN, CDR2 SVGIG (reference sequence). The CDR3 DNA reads TGTGCCTGGAACCCAGCGGGGGACAATGAGCAGTTCTTC. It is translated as CAWNPAGDNEQFF.